A single sample is the source of the 6 T cell receptor beta chains below, sequenced in a study of OX40 agonist ivuxolimab in advanced cancers. Only in-frame clones appear in the TCRdb table, and some are missing; sequencing was by immunoSEQ multiplex PCR. The sample lists 78,000 or so clones; roughly 86% were seen once. Source: CD4+ or CD8+ T cells sorted from blood, taken in a trial of the OX40 agonist ivuxolimab. The source of these receptors is an adult with an advanced solid tumor such as melanoma, head and neck, liver or kidney cancer.

This chain joins TRBV4-1 and TRBJ1-2; D possibly corresponds to TRBD1 (5 bases). This CDR3 contains 14 residues. Germline loops: CDR1 MGHRA, CDR2 YSYEKL. V shed 1 base and J shed 7 bases, with 13 bases lying between them. CDR3 sequence: CASSQGDGGFGYTF. DNA for the CDR3: TGCGCCAGCAGCCAAGGAGACGGGGGGTTTGGCTACACCTTC.

This chain joins TRBV11-2 and TRBJ2-2; no clear D. CDR3 size: 12 residues. V was trimmed by 2 bases and J by 6 bases, leaving 4 bases between them. Germline-derived CDR1 and CDR2 are SGHAT and FQNNGV. The CDR3 reads CASSLRAGELFF. DNA for the CDR3: TGTGCCAGCAGCTTACGCGCCGGGGAGCTGTTTTTT.

The genes are TRBV15 and TRBJ1-3, with 7 bases matching TRBD1. CDR1 LNHNV and CDR2 YYDKDF come from the germline V gene (reference sequence). Trimming took 0 bases from V and 4 from J; bases not matched to a gene: 6. The CDR3 totals 16 residues. CDR3 in amino acids: CATSRDGQGVGNTIYF. CDR3 coding DNA: TGTGCCACCAGCAGAGATGGGCAGGGGGTAGGAAACACCATATATTTT.

V is TRBV6-5 and J is TRBJ1-5, with TRBD1 matching over 7 bases. V shed 5 bases, J shed 7 bases, and the junction held 11 bases outside the gene matches. The CDR3 has 15 amino acids. Germline V gives CDR1 MNHEY, CDR2 SVGAGI. CDR3 sequence reads: CASSLTGAGGQPQHF. CDR3 sequence (DNA): TGTGCCAGCAGTCTTACAGGGGCCGGAGGGCAGCCCCAGCATTTT.

J is TRBJ2-5 and V is TRBV2, with 7 bases matching TRBD1. V shed 7 bases, J shed 5 bases, and the junction held 19 bases outside the gene matches. Germline V gives CDR1 SNHLY, CDR2 FYNNEI. The CDR3 contains 17 residues. This chain's CDR3 is CASTAEKRQGVTETQYF. The CDR3, as DNA: TGTGCCAGCACCGCAGAAAAAAGACAGGGCGTCACGGAGACCCAGTACTTC.

V is TRBV18 and J is TRBJ2-3; TRBD2 is a possible D gene (5 bases). V lost 9 bases to trimming and J lost 2 bases, with 18 bases between them. The length of the CDR3 is 15 residues. Germline assignment: CDR1 KGHSH and CDR2 LQKENI. The CDR3, as DNA: TGTGCCAGTTTCACCGGTGGAGGTTTCACAGATACGCAGTATTTT. This encodes CASFTGGGFTDTQYF.